Shown below are 2 T cell receptor beta chains from a single sample sequenced in a study of PD-L1 blockade in urothelial cancer. Clones were sequenced by immunoSEQ multiplex PCR, and TCRdb holds only the in-frame ones, with some missing. The sample lists about 48,000 clones, more than 80% occurring once. As for time point: peripheral blood 6 weeks after treatment start. Here the sequenced sample was PBMCs, taken around atezolizumab (anti-PD-L1) treatment. All receptors come from an older man with urothelial cancer.

CDR3 amino acids: CASRRRDRGEHF. As DNA, the CDR3 is TGTGCCAGCCGGCGTCGGGACAGGGGGGAGCATTTT. The chain carries TRBV28 and TRBJ1-5, with 11 positions matching TRBD1. Germline V CDR1 and CDR2: MDHEN, SYDVKM. J was trimmed by 14 bases and V by 8 bases; bases with no gene match: 8. The CDR3 has 12 residues.

The rearrangement links TRBV5-6 to TRBJ1-3; no reliable D call. Trimming left V 1 base short and J 5 bases short, with 13 bases between. There are 15 residues in the CDR3. The germline V gene encodes CDR1 SGHDT and CDR2 YYEEEE. The CDR3 spells CASSLQVSLRNTIYF. In DNA, the CDR3 is TGTGCCAGCAGCTTGCAGGTCTCACTTCGAAACACCATATATTTT.